Listed here are 14 T cell receptor beta chains from one sample, sequenced in a study of T cells in localized non-small cell lung cancer. Repertoires were generated with immunoSEQ multiplex PCR, while TCRdb's copy carries only in-frame clones and drops some. The sample records 60,000 or so clones, roughly 80% being singletons. The specimen was PBMCs, collected before any cancer treatment. Receptors originate from a man aged 35 to 70 with stage II lung adenocarcinoma.

Only one count was recorded for this clone. The gene calls are TRBV19 and TRBJ1-1, with TRBD1 identical over 9 bases. CDR1 LNHDA and CDR2 SQIVND come from the germline V gene (reference sequence). CDR3 size: 16 residues. Trimming at V came to 5 bases and at J to 0 bases, leaving 7 bases not matched to a gene. CDR3 bases: TGTGCCAGTAGTTCTAGGACAGGGGAGATGAACACTGAAGCTTTCTTT. Encoded protein: CASSSRTGEMNTEAFF.

The count of this clone is one. The chain is built from TRBV5-1 and TRBJ2-1; a possible D gene is TRBD2 (6 bases). The length of the CDR3 is 15 residues. Trimming removed 2 bases from V and 7 bases from J, with 16 bases in between. CDR1 is SGHRS, CDR2 YFSETQ, per germline. This CDR3 is CASSFGGGFRNEQFF. CDR3 DNA sequence: TGCGCCAGCAGCTTCGGGGGAGGCTTTAGGAATGAGCAGTTCTTC.

The chain links TRBV5-6 to TRBJ2-3; no definite D call. Trimming removed 1 base at V and 6 bases at J, with 3 bases between. Germline values: CDR1 SGHDT, CDR2 YYEEEE. The CDR3 runs to 11 residues. CDR3 sequence reads: CASSLSDTQYF. CDR3 nucleotides: TGTGCCAGCAGCTTGTCGGATACGCAGTATTTT.

V gene TRBV5-4 combines with J gene TRBJ2-5; D gene ambiguous. The CDR3 consists of 13 residues. Germline V lookup: CDR1 SGHNT, CDR2 YYREEE (reference sequence). Deletions cut 1 base from V and 7 bases from J, with 11 bases between. CDR3 sequence (DNA): TGTGCCAGCAGCTTGTGGGGTACACGGACCCAGTACTTC. Translation: CASSLWGTRTQYF.

The chain employs TRBV7-2 and TRBJ2-6; D is ambiguous. V gave up 5 bases and J gave up 2 bases, with 10 bases separating them. This CDR3 is 15 amino acids long. Germline V gene sequence: CDR1 SGHTA, CDR2 FQGNSA. CDR3 sequence (DNA): TGTGCCAGCAGCATTAGAGGACCTGGGGCCAACGTCCTGACTTTC. Translating it yields CASSIRGPGANVLTF.

The J gene is TRBJ2-7, the V gene TRBV6-6; D unclear. The CDR3 is 14 amino acids. Trimming stripped 0 bases from V and 4 bases from J, with 10 bases between. Germline V lookup: CDR1 MNHNY, CDR2 SVGAGI (reference sequence). CDR3 DNA sequence: TGTGCCAGCAGTTACTCAGCATGGGATTACGAGCAGTACTTC. It codes for CASSYSAWDYEQYF.

This clone was observed a few times. The V gene is TRBV4-1, the J gene TRBJ2-7, with TRBD2 identical over 13 bases. CDR1 and CDR2 from the germline V gene are MGHRA and YSYEKL. Unmatched junction bases numbered 0, after V lost 1 base and J lost 3 bases. This CDR3 has 15 amino acids. CDR3 in DNA: TGCGCCAGCAGCCAAGGACTAGCGGGAGGCTACGAGCAGTACTTC. This gives the protein CASSQGLAGGYEQYF.

CDR3 coding DNA: TGCGCCAGCAGCTTTAAAGATACGCAGTATTTT. It is translated as CASSFKDTQYF. This chain connects TRBV5-1 to TRBJ2-3; D remains ambiguous. Germline CDR1 reads SGHRS; CDR2 reads YFSETQ. V was cut by 2 bases and J by 5 bases, with 3 bases left in between. This CDR3 spans 11 amino acids.

This clone appeared once. The chain employs TRBV12-5 and TRBJ1-1; 8 positions match TRBD1. With 7 bases clipped from V and 4 bases from J, the junction kept 5 bases outside the gene matches. The germline gives CDR1 LGHNT, CDR2 FRNRAP. CDR3 length: 13 residues. CDR3 protein: CASDLTGGTEAFF. The CDR3 DNA reads TGTGCTAGTGACTTAACAGGGGGCACTGAAGCTTTCTTT.

This chain links TRBV6-6 with TRBJ1-2; D remains ambiguous. The germline V and J ends were trimmed by 2 bases and 2 bases, with 6 bases remaining between them. This CDR3 has 13 amino acids. CDR1 and CDR2 from the germline V gene are MNHNY and SVGAGI (reference sequence). CDR3 protein: CASSYNKNYGYTF. In DNA form, the CDR3 reads TGTGCCAGCAGTTACAACAAGAACTATGGCTACACCTTC.

This chain links TRBV7-6 with TRBJ1-5; D gene uncertain. This CDR3 contains 13 residues. V lost 1 base to trimming and J lost 6 bases, with 7 bases between them. The germline V gene encodes CDR1 SGHVS and CDR2 FNYEAQ. The CDR3 DNA is TGTGCCAGCAGCTTAGGCTTTGGTCAGCCCCAGCATTTT. As protein: CASSLGFGQPQHF.

The genes are TRBV19 and TRBJ2-3; D is ambiguous. The CDR3 has 19 amino acids. Trimming cost V 3 bases and J 0 bases, with 22 bases left between them. CDR1 and CDR2 (germline): LNHDA, SQIVND (reference sequence). CDR3 loop: CASSISGVMKRPSTDTQYF. The CDR3 bases are TGTGCCAGTAGTATTTCTGGGGTGATGAAGAGGCCTAGCACAGATACGCAGTATTTT.

The chain carries TRBV6-1 and TRBJ2-1, with TRBD2 matching over 9 bases. Germline V gives CDR1 MNHNS, CDR2 SASEGT. The CDR3 loop spans 13 amino acids. Trimming cost V 10 bases and J 7 bases; bases outside gene matches: 8. The CDR3 DNA reads as TGTGCCATCATAGCGGGAGCTGGGAATGAGCAGTTCTTC. Protein: CAIIAGAGNEQFF.

This chain joins TRBV11-2 and TRBJ2-7; D may be TRBD1 or TRBD2 (5 bases each). With 0 bases removed from V and 7 bases from J, the gap between germline ends came to 10 bases. Germline-derived CDR1 and CDR2 are SGHAT and FQNNGV. CDR3 size: 13 residues. This CDR3 reads CASSLDLWGEQYF. The CDR3 DNA reads TGTGCCAGCAGCTTAGATCTATGGGGGGAGCAGTACTTC.